This record looks at one T cell receptor (beta chain) sequence and its context. Here immunoSEQ multiplex PCR was the method, and the copy in TCRdb shows in-frame clones only, minus some. The data show around 45,000 clones, with 75% to 90% seen just once and 1.5% to 2% held by the top ten. This sample was taken from a study of PD-L1 blockade in urothelial cancer. Study overall: Typically, measured as a median, blood samples had 140,000 or so T cells.

Germline V gene data show CDR1 as SGDLS and CDR2 as YYNGEE. This CDR3 contains 15 residues. V shed 3 bases, J shed 3 bases, and the junction held 6 bases outside the gene matches. This sample's time point: pretreatment peripheral blood. This TCR was sampled from a man aged 50-60 years with urothelial cancer. The J gene is TRBJ2-3, the V gene TRBV9, with TRBD2 matching over 8 bases. The material sequenced was PBMCs, taken around atezolizumab (anti-PD-L1) treatment. CDR3 loop: CASSAYSGITDTQYF. The CDR3 DNA is TGTGCCAGCAGCGCTTATAGCGGGATAACAGATACGCAGTATTTT.